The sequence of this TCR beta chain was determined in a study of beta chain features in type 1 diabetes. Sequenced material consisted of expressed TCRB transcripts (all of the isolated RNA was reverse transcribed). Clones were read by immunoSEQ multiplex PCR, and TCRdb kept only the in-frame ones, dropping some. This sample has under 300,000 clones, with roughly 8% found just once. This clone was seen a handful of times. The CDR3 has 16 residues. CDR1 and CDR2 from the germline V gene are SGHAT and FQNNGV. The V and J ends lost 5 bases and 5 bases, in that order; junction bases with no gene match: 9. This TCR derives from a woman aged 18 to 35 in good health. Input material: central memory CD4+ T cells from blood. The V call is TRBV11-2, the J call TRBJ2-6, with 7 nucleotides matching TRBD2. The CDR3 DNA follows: TGTGCCAGCAGCCGAAAGCAGCGGGATAGGGCCAACGTCCTGACTTTC. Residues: CASSRKQRDRANVLTF.